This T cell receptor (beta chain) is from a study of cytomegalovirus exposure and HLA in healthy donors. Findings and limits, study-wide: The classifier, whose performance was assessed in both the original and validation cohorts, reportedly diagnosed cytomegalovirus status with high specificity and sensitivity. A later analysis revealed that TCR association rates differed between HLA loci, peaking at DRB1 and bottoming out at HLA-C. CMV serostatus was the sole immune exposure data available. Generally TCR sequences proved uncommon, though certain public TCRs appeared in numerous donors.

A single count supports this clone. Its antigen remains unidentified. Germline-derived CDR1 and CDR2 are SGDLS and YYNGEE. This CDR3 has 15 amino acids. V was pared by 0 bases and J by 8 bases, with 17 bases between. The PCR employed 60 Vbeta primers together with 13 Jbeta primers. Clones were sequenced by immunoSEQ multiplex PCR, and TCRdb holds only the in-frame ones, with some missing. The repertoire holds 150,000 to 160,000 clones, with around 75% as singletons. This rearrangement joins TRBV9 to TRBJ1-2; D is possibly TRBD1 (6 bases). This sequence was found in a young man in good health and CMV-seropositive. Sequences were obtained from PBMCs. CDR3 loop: CASSVVGDISRGYTF. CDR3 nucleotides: TGTGCCAGCAGCGTAGTTGGGGACATCAGTCGAGGCTACACCTTC.